The 21 T cell receptor beta chains below were found in one sample sequenced in a study of OX40 agonist ivuxolimab in advanced cancers. The protocol was immunoSEQ multiplex PCR, while the TCRdb copy is restricted to in-frame clones and leaves out a portion. The repertoire holds around 63,000 clones, with 86% as singletons. Here the sequenced sample was CD4+ or CD8+ T cells sorted from blood, taken in a trial of the OX40 agonist ivuxolimab. The receptors here all came from an adult with an advanced solid tumor such as melanoma, head and neck, liver or kidney cancer.

This chain uses TRBV19 with TRBJ1-5; D is unclear. This CDR3 contains 13 residues. Per the germline V gene, CDR1 is LNHDA and CDR2 is SQIVND (reference sequence). V shed 5 bases and J shed 6 bases, with 11 bases lying between them. The CDR3 coding sequence is TGTGCCAGTAGTCCACTGGAGGGTCAGCCCCAGCATTTT. Protein sequence: CASSPLEGQPQHF.

On this clone: Different DNA sequences within this sample yield the same CDR3. The chain uses TRBV19 and TRBJ1-2, with 9 bases identical to TRBD1. Per the germline V gene, CDR1 is LNHDA and CDR2 is SQIVND (reference sequence). This CDR3 comprises 14 residues. Trimming took 3 bases from V and 6 from J; bases not matched to a gene: 5. The CDR3: CASSMRRQGDGYTF. As DNA, the CDR3 is TGTGCCAGTAGTATGCGGAGACAGGGGGATGGCTACACCTTC.

The V call is TRBV6-8, the J call TRBJ2-3; 7 bases match TRBD1. CDR1 and CDR2 from the germline V gene are MNHGY and SAAAGT. This CDR3 is 15 amino acids long. J gave up 1 base and V 6 bases, and 7 bases lay outside the gene matches. The CDR3: CASRGTGAGTDTQYF. The CDR3 DNA follows: TGTGCCAGCAGAGGAACAGGGGCAGGCACAGATACGCAGTATTTT.

V is TRBV27 and J is TRBJ1-2, with 7 bases fitting TRBD1. This CDR3 is 13 amino acids long. V trimming: 5 bases; J trimming: 7 bases; junction bases outside the gene matches: 7. Germline V gives CDR1 MNHEY, CDR2 SMNVEV (reference sequence). The CDR3 bases are TGTGCCAGCAGTCCCCGACAGGGACCTGGCTACACCTTC. The encoded protein is CASSPRQGPGYTF.

This sequence joins TRBV11-3 and TRBJ2-5; TRBD1 aligns across 9 bases. Germline CDR1 reads SGHNT; CDR2 reads YENEEA. The ends lost 1 base at V and 2 bases at J; junction bases unmatched: 8. The CDR3 has 17 residues. CDR3 nucleotide sequence: TGTGCCAGCAGCTTAGGAGAAGGGACAGGGTCACAAGAGACCCAGTACTTC. As protein: CASSLGEGTGSQETQYF.

The chain couples TRBV2 to TRBJ2-5; 7 bases align to TRBD2. Germline V lookup: CDR1 SNHLY, CDR2 FYNNEI. This CDR3 has 13 amino acids. Germline trimming cut 7 bases from V and 7 bases from J; bases unmatched to any gene: 9. CDR3 protein: CASTRASGGTQYF. CDR3 sequence (DNA): TGTGCCAGCACACGGGCCTCGGGGGGGACCCAGTACTTC.

The J gene is TRBJ2-7, the V gene TRBV15; 8 nucleotides match TRBD1. Trimming cost V 2 bases and J 4 bases; bases outside gene matches: 4. The germline CDR1 and CDR2 sequences are LNHNV and YYDKDF (reference sequence). The CDR3 extends over 14 amino acids. In DNA form, the CDR3 reads TGTGCCACCAGCAGACGCGACAGGGGATACGAGCAGTACTTC. It yields the protein CATSRRDRGYEQYF.

V is TRBV10-2 and J is TRBJ1-2; D is perhaps TRBD1 (6 bases). The CDR3 consists of 13 residues. Germline V gene sequence: CDR1 WSHSY, CDR2 SAAADI. Trimming shortened V by 6 bases and J by 1 base, and 9 bases separated the two germline ends. The DNA for the CDR3 is TGCGCCAGCAGCCCGGACAGTAACTATGGCTACACCTTC. As protein: CASSPDSNYGYTF.

The chain employs TRBV7-2 and TRBJ2-7; D unresolved. The CDR3 length is 13 residues. Germline CDR1 reads SGHTA; CDR2 reads FQGNSA. With 6 bases removed from V and 6 bases from J, the gap between germline ends came to 15 bases. The CDR3 protein is CASSSNPGIEQYF. The CDR3 coding sequence is TGTGCCAGCAGTTCGAACCCTGGCATCGAGCAGTACTTC.

The genes are TRBV10-1 and TRBJ1-4, with a possible D match to TRBD1 (5 bases). Trimming cost V 6 bases and J 9 bases, with 17 bases left between them. Per germline, CDR1 WNHNN and CDR2 SYGVQD (reference sequence). CDR3 length: 14 residues. The CDR3 is CASSPTAGSKKLFF. The CDR3 coding sequence is TGCGCCAGCAGCCCAACAGCAGGGTCGAAAAAACTGTTTTTT.

The chain employs TRBV6-1 and TRBJ2-1, with 9 bases aligning to TRBD1. Germline V CDR1 and CDR2: MNHNS, SASEGT. The CDR3 totals 14 residues. J lost 6 bases, V lost 5 bases, and 5 bases had no gene match. The CDR3 region has the DNA TGTGCCAGCAGTTCCGGGACAGGGATCAATGAGCAGTTCTTC. Translated: CASSSGTGINEQFF.

This clone was counted a single time. The rearrangement joins TRBV2 to TRBJ2-3; 8 bases match TRBD1. This CDR3 region has 14 residues. V was pared by 9 bases and J by 4 bases, with 9 bases of the junction left unmatched. Germline-derived CDR1 and CDR2 are SNHLY and FYNNEI. CDR3: CASSQGAQPDTQYF. Written as DNA, the CDR3 is TGTGCCAGTTCTCAGGGGGCGCAGCCAGATACGCAGTATTTT.

This clone appeared a few times. The chain carries TRBV14 and TRBJ1-2, with D hard to call. Trimming removed 0 bases from V and 8 bases from J, with 13 bases in between. The CDR3 consists of 14 residues. Germline V gives CDR1 SGHDN, CDR2 FVKESK. The CDR3 reads CASSQDVSGRGYTF. The CDR3 DNA sequence: TGTGCCAGCAGCCAAGATGTGTCTGGGAGGGGCTACACCTTC. Together with reference TRBV14 and TRBJ1-2, the CDR3 gives the full variable domain: EAGVTQFPSHSVIEKGQTVTLRCDPISGHDNLYWYRRVMGKEIKFLLHFVKESKQDESGMPNNRFLAERTGGTYSTLKVQPAELEDSGVYFCASSQDVSGRGYTFGSGTRLTVV.

The chain links TRBV6-5 to TRBJ2-5, with TRBD1 matching 8 bases. The CDR3 loop spans 12 amino acids. J lost 5 bases, V lost 6 bases, and 2 bases had no gene match. Germline loops: CDR1 MNHEY, CDR2 SVGAGI. DNA for the CDR3: TGTGCCAGCAGGGACAGGGTCGAGACCCAGTACTTC. Protein sequence: CASRDRVETQYF.

This sequence joins TRBV2 and TRBJ1-6, with D possibly matching TRBD1 (6 bases). The CDR3 totals 14 residues. CDR1 and CDR2 from the germline V gene are SNHLY and FYNNEI. The germline V and J ends were trimmed by 7 bases and 8 bases, with 15 bases remaining between them. The CDR3, as DNA: TGTGCCAGCAACACAGGGAATAGCTATTCACCCCTCCACTTT. It encodes CASNTGNSYSPLHF. Full variable domain (rest looked up from reference TRBV2 and TRBJ1-6): EPEVTQTPSHQVTQMGQEVILRCVPISNHLYFYWYRQILGQKVEFLVSFYNNEISEKSEIFDDQFSVERPDGSNFTLKIRSTKLEDSAMYFCASNTGNSYSPLHFGNGTRLTVT.

The chain combines TRBV7-8 with TRBJ1-6; the D is unclear. This CDR3 comprises 13 residues. V was shortened by 5 bases and J by 9 bases, with 11 bases between the two germline ends. Germline-derived CDR1 and CDR2 are SGHVS and FQNEAQ. The CDR3 nucleotides read TGTGCCAGCAGCCTGGAGCTCCCTTCACCCCTCCACTTT. Translated: CASSLELPSPLHF.

The genes are TRBV5-1 and TRBJ1-3; D might be TRBD1 (6 bases). Germline assignment: CDR1 SGHRS and CDR2 YFSETQ. The CDR3 runs 14 residues. The V gene lost 0 bases and the J gene lost 8 bases, with 12 bases spanning the gap. The CDR3 region has the DNA TGCGCCAGCAGCTTGGCGAGAGAGGGGGACACCATATATTTT. This encodes CASSLAREGDTIYF.

J is TRBJ2-7 and V is TRBV28, with 13 nucleotides matching TRBD2. Germline CDR1 and CDR2: MDHEN and SYDVKM. V shed 5 bases and J 3 bases; nucleotides not matched to a gene: 7. The length of the CDR3 is 16 residues. CDR3 DNA sequence: TGTGCCAGCAGTCCATTCGGGACTAGCGGGAACTACGAGCAGTACTTC. This sequence encodes CASSPFGTSGNYEQYF. Variable domain in full (rest from reference TRBV28 and TRBJ2-7): DVKVTQSSRYLVKRTGEKVFLECVQDMDHENMFWYRQDPGLGLRLIYFSYDVKMKEKGDIPEGYSVSREKKERFSLILESASTNQTSMYLCASSPFGTSGNYEQYFGPGTRLTVT.

The rearrangement joins TRBV2 to TRBJ1-5, with TRBD1 matching over 9 bases. The CDR3 sequence is 13 residues long. Germline CDR1 and CDR2: SNHLY and FYNNEI. V lost 5 bases, J lost 7 bases, and 3 bases stayed unmatched. The DNA for the CDR3 is TGTGCCAGCAGTCCGGGACAGGGCCAGCCCCAGCATTTT. The encoded protein is CASSPGQGQPQHF.

V usage is TRBV18 and J usage is TRBJ2-3; the match to TRBD2 covers 10 bases. The CDR3 loop spans 17 amino acids. Germline CDR1 reads KGHSH; CDR2 reads LQKENI. Unmatched junction bases numbered 11, after V lost 4 bases and J lost 4 bases. The CDR3 region has the DNA TGTGCCAGCTCACGACTCCCTAGCGGGAGTGGGGCAGATACGCAGTATTTT. The encoded protein is CASSRLPSGSGADTQYF.

This chain links TRBV2 with TRBJ2-3; D uncertain. Trimming removed 5 bases from V and 2 bases from J, with 11 bases in between. Germline loops: CDR1 SNHLY, CDR2 FYNNEI. CDR3 length: 14 residues. The CDR3 loop is CASSPLLNTDTQYF. In DNA, the CDR3 is TGTGCCAGCAGTCCCTTACTAAACACAGATACGCAGTATTTT.